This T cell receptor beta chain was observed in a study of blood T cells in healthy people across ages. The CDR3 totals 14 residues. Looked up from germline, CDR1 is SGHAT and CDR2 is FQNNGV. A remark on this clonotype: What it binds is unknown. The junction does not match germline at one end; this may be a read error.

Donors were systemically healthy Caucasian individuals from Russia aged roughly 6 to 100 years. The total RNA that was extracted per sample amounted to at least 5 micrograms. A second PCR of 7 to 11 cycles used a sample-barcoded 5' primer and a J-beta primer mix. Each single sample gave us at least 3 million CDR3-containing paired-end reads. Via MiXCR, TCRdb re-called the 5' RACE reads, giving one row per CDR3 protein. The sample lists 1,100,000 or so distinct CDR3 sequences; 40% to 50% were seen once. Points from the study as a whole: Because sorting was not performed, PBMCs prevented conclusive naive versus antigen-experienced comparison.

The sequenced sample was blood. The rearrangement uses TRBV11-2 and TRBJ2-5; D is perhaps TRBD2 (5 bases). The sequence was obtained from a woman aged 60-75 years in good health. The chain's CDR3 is CANSFIGMSETQYF. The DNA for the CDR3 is TGTGCCAACAGCTTCATCGGGATGTCGGAGACCCAGTACTTC.